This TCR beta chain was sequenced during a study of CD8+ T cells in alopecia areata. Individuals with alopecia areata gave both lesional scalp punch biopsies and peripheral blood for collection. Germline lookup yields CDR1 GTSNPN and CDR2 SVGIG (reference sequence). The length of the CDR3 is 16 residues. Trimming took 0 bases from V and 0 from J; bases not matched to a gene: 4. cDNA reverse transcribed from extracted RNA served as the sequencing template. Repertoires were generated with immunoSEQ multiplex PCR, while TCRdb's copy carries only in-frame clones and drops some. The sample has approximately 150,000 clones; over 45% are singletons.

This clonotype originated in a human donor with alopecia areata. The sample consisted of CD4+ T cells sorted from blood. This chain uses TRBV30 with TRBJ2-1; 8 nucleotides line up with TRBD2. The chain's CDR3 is CAWSVGTRSSYNEQFF. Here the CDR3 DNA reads TGTGCCTGGAGTGTCGGGACTAGATCCTCCTACAATGAGCAGTTCTTC. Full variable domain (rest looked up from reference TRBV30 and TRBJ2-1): SQTIHQWPATLVQPVGSPLSLECTVEGTSNPNLYWYRQAAGRGLQLLFYSVGIGQISSEVPQNLSASRPQDRQFILSSKKLLLSDSGFYLCAWSVGTRSSYNEQFFGPGTRLTVL.